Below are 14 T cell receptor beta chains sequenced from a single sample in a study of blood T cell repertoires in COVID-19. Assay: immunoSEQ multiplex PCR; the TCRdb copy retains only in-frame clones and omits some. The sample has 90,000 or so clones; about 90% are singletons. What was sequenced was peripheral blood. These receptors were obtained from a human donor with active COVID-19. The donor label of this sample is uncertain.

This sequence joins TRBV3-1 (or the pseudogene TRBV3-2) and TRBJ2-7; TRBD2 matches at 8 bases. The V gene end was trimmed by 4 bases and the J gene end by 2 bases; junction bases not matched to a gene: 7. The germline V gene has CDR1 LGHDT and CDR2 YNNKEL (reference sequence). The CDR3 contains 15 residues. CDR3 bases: TGTGCCAGCAGCCTCGGTACGGGGGGGACCTACGAGCAGTACTTC. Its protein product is CASSLGTGGTYEQYF.

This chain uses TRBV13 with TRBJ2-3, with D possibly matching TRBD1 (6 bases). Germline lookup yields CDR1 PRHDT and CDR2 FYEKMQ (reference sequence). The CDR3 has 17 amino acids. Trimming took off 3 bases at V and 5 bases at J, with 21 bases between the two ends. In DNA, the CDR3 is TGTGCCAGCAGCTTCCTAGGGGGTACCCCCCGGGGAGATACGCAGTATTTT. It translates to CASSFLGGTPRGDTQYF.

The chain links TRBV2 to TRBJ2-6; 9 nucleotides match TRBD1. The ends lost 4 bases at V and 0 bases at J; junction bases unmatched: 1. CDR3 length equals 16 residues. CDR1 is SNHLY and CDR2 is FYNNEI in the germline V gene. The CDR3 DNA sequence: TGTGCCAGCAGTGTGGGACAGGGCTCTGGGGCCAACGTCCTGACTTTC. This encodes CASSVGQGSGANVLTF.

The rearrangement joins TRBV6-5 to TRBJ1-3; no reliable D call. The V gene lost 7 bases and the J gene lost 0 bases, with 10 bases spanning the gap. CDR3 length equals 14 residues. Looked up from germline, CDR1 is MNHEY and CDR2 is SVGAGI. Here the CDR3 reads CASTGLDSGNTIYF. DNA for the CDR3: TGTGCCAGCACCGGACTGGACTCTGGAAACACCATATATTTT.

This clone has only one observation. The CDR3 loop reads CASRNQGQGSSNYGYTF. CDR3 bases: TGTGCCAGTAGGAATCAGGGACAGGGCTCTTCTAACTATGGCTACACCTTC. The V gene is TRBV19, the J gene TRBJ1-2, with 9 bases that match TRBD1. This CDR3 is 17 amino acids long. Germline V lookup: CDR1 LNHDA, CDR2 SQIVND (reference sequence). V lost 6 bases, J lost 0 bases, and 11 bases stayed unmatched. Full variable domain (missing parts from reference TRBV19 and TRBJ1-2): DGGITQSPKYLFRKEGQNVTLSCEQNLNHDAMYWYRQDPGQGLRLIYYSQIVNDFQKGDIAEGYSVSREKKESFPLTVTSAQKNPTAFYLCASRNQGQGSSNYGYTFGSGTRLTVV.

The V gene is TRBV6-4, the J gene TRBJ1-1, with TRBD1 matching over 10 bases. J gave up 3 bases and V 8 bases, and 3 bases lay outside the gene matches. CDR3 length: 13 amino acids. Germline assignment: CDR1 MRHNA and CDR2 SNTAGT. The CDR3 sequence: CASRGTGDTEAFF. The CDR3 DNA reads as TGTGCCAGCCGCGGGACAGGGGACACTGAAGCTTTCTTT.

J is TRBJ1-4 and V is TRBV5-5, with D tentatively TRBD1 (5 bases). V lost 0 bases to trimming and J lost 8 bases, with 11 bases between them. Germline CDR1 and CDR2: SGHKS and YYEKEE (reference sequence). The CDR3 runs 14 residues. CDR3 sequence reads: CASSLAGVGEKLFF. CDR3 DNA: TGTGCCAGCAGCTTGGCGGGGGTTGGCGAAAAACTGTTTTTT.

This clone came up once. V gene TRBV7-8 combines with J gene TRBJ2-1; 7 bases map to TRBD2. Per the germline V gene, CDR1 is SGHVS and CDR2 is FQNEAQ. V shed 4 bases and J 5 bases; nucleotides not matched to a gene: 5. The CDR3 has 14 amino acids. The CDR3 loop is CASSYSGTNNEQFF. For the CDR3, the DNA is TGTGCCAGCAGCTACTCCGGGACTAACAATGAGCAGTTCTTC.

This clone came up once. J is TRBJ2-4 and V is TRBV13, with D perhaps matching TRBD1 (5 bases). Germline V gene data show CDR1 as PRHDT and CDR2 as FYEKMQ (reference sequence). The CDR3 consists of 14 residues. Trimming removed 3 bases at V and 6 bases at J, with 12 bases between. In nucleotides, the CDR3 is TGTGCCAGCAGCTTGGGGCAGGGATTAAACATTCAGTACTTC. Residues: CASSLGQGLNIQYF.

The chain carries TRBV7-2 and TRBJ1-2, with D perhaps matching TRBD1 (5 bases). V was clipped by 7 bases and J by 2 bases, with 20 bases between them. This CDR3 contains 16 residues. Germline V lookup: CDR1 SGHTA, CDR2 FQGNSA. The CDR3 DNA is TGTGCCAGCATCCAAGGGGCCGAGACAGTAAACTATGGCTACACCTTC. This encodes CASIQGAETVNYGYTF.

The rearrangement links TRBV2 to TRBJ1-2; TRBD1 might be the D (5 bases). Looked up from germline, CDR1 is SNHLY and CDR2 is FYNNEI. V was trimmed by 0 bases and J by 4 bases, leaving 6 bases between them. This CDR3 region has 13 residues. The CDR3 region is CASSEAQVYGYTF. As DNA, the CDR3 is TGTGCCAGCAGTGAAGCACAGGTCTATGGCTACACCTTC. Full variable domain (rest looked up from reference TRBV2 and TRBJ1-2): EPEVTQTPSHQVTQMGQEVILRCVPISNHLYFYWYRQILGQKVEFLVSFYNNEISEKSEIFDDQFSVERPDGSNFTLKIRSTKLEDSAMYFCASSEAQVYGYTFGSGTRLTVV.

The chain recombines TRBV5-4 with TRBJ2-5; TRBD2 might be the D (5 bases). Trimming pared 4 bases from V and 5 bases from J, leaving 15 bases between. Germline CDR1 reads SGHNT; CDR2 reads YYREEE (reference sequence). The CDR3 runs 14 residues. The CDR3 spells CASSTDSPPETQYF. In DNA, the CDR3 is TGTGCCAGCAGCACGGACTCGCCGCCCGAGACCCAGTACTTC.

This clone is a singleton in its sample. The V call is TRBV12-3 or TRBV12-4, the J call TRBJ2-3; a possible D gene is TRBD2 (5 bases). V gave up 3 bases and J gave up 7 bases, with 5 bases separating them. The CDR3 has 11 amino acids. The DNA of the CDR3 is TGTGCCAGCAGTTTCGGGAATACGCAGTATTTT. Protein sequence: CASSFGNTQYF.

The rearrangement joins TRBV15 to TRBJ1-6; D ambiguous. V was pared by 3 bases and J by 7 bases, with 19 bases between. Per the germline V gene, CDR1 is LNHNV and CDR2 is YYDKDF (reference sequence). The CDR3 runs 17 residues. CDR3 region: CATSSDTFGRLNSPLHF. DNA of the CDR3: TGTGCCACCAGCAGTGATACTTTTGGGAGATTGAATTCACCCCTCCACTTT.